This TCR beta chain appears in the sequencing data of a study of blood T cell repertoires in COVID-19 (dated by TCRdb to about 2020). With regard to the full study: The collaborator samples originated in the United States, Italy and Spain and spanned the acute and convalescent phases of COVID-19. Nearly every sample came with metadata listing a de-identified subject ID, COVID-19 status, age in years and sex. The samples were drawn from the first 160 participants of the ongoing ImmuneRACE study and from 1,254 subjects provided by 6 global collaborators. The prospective study material was composed of cDNA or gDNA derived from T cells, B-cell-depleted T cells, or PBMCs. The repertoires were released in a freely available public database meant as a resource for research on the immune response to SARS-CoV-2. Where available, HLA class I and class II types were taken from metadata supplied by the sample provider and were not determined by assay-based typing. The dataset comprised deeply sampled blood TCRbeta repertoires from subjects exposed to, actively infected with, or recovered from COVID-19.

What the study reported, not specific to this receptor: The quantity of clinical and demographic metadata differed by source and by participant and was supplied without curation.

TCRbeta CDR3 regions were amplified from genomic DNA by means of the immunoSEQ Assay, a bias-controlled multiplex PCR. For the original study's pipeline: Within the assay, amplification of reference gene primers was used to estimate how many nucleated cells each sample contained. To quantify the absolute abundance of each unique TCRbeta CDR3 rearrangement, sequence reads were collapsed and filtered. Productive Simpson clonality was computed per sample as the square root of Simpson's diversity index over productive rearrangements. The immuneACCESS repertoire file appears here via TCRdb, limited to in-frame rearrangements. These files lack a portion of the clones; in checked studies, under half of the deficit traces to unresolved V genes, and the cause of the others is not known. V and J calls plus clone size are reproduced from that table; the DNA served to infer D and trimming. The sample data list some 110,000 clones, and approximately 78% of these were observed just once. The ten biggest clones cover 6.5% to 10% of the sample.

On this clone itself: Its antigen target is currently unknown. Qualities for individual bases were not recorded, and no much larger clone is one base off.

The CDR3 sequence holds 12 residues, the cysteine and phenylalanine included. Only the CDR3 part of the read is kept: 36 bases, read in frame from the first base. The germline V gene gives CDR1 as MNHEY and CDR2 as SVGAGI. The junction carries 8 bases between V and J, which are trimmed by 6 bases and 3 bases respectively. Collaborating institutions collected whole blood in K2EDTA tubes following their own protocols. For TCRbeta analysis, collaborators shipped samples as frozen whole blood, isolated PBMCs, or DNA extracted from either of those sample types. The chain is encoded by TRBV6-5 joined to TRBJ2-5; no D gene is confidently identified. Material: peripheral blood. This TCR came from a man aged 65-85 years with acute or convalescent COVID-19. The CDR3 here reads CASSLLKETQYF. At the DNA level, the sequence is TGTGCCAGCAGCCTCCTTAAAGAGACCCAGTACTTC.